A single sample is the source of the 28 T cell receptor beta chains below, sequenced in a study of neurological immune-mediated disorders. TCRdb itself ran the 5' RACE reads through MiXCR, one entry per CDR3 protein. The repertoire has about 35,000 distinct CDR3 sequences, around 4% of them found once; the top ten carry roughly 2%. The specimen was PBMCs. All receptors derive from a man aged 25 to 40 with multiple sclerosis.

This clonotype was picked up many times. V usage is TRBV29-1 and J usage is TRBJ1-1; a weak D match, TRBD1 (6 bases). The CDR3 covers 13 residues. The germline V and J ends were trimmed by 4 bases and 2 bases, with 11 bases remaining between them. The germline V gene encodes CDR1 SQVTM and CDR2 ANQGSEA. Here the CDR3 reads CSVGRTANTEAFF. The CDR3 DNA reads as TGCAGCGTTGGACGGACAGCCAACACTGAAGCTTTCTTT.

The DNA of the CDR3 is TGCGCCAGCAGCCAAGATAGGGACTTGTACGAGCAGTACTTC. This gives the protein CASSQDRDLYEQYF. The rearrangement joins TRBV4-1 to TRBJ2-7; tentative D call: TRBD2 (6 bases). This CDR3 contains 14 residues. The germline V gene encodes CDR1 MGHRA and CDR2 YSYEKL. The germline V and J ends were trimmed by 0 bases and 4 bases, with 10 bases remaining between them.

This clonotype came up many times. The chain couples TRBV29-1 to TRBJ2-3; D not certain. Trimming removed 0 bases from V and 0 bases from J, with 4 bases in between. CDR3 length: 13 residues. Germline V gives CDR1 SQVTM, CDR2 ANQGSEA. For the CDR3, the DNA is TGCAGCGTTGAAGATGGAAGCACAGATACGCAGTATTTT. The encoded protein is CSVEDGSTDTQYF.

This clonotype came up many times. This chain connects TRBV29-1 to TRBJ2-3; D is perhaps TRBD2 (5 bases). The germline gives CDR1 SQVTM, CDR2 ANQGSEA. V lost 6 bases and J 2 bases, leaving 9 bases between the germline ends. This CDR3 comprises 12 residues. The CDR3 DNA reads TGCAGCGTGAGGGCGAACACAGATACGCAGTATTTT. Translating gives CSVRANTDTQYF.

Many counts were recorded for this clonotype. The rearrangement uses TRBV7-2 and TRBJ1-1; D is unclear. Trimming pared 3 bases from V and 11 bases from J, leaving 16 bases between. CDR1 SGHTA and CDR2 FQGNSA come from the germline V gene. This CDR3 is built from 13 residues. As DNA, the CDR3 is TGTGCCAGCAGCTTGGTATTCGACGTCGCTGCTTTCTTT. Encoded protein: CASSLVFDVAAFF.

This clonotype was recorded at least ten times. This sequence joins TRBV7-9 and TRBJ2-5; no reliable D call. Germline V CDR1 and CDR2: SEHNR, FQNEAQ (reference sequence). V shed 5 bases and J shed 0 bases, with 10 bases lying between them. The CDR3 length is 14 residues. The CDR3 DNA sequence: TGTGCCAGCAGCCAAACTACACACCAAGAGACCCAGTACTTC. This translates into CASSQTTHQETQYF.

This clonotype was counted ten times or more. This rearrangement joins TRBV6-2 or TRBV6-3 to TRBJ1-1; 9 bases are shared with TRBD1. In germline, CDR1 is MNHEY, CDR2 SVGEGT. Trimming cost V 6 bases and J 5 bases; bases outside gene matches: 7. The CDR3 totals 14 residues. CDR3 protein: CASSRTGGETEAFF. In DNA form, the CDR3 reads TGTGCCAGCAGCCGAACAGGGGGCGAGACTGAAGCTTTCTTT.

This clonotype has a count of ten or more. V usage is TRBV29-1 and J usage is TRBJ1-1; D call uncertain. V lost 3 bases, J lost 6 bases, and 5 bases lay in between. The germline V gene has CDR1 SQVTM and CDR2 ANQGSEA. This CDR3 is 10 amino acids long. The CDR3 is CSVESPEAFF. The DNA for the CDR3 is TGCAGCGTTGAGAGCCCTGAAGCTTTCTTT.

This clonotype was observed at least ten times. The chain recombines TRBV21-1 with TRBJ2-5; the D segment call TRBD1 is taken from the table without a DNA check. TRBV21-1 is described as a pseudogene. CDR3 length: 15 residues. CDR3 coding DNA: TGTGCCAGCAGCAAAGTGAGGACAGGGGTGGAGACCCAGTACTTC. Protein sequence: CASSKVRTGVETQYF.

This clonotype ranks as medium-sized. This chain uses TRBV5-1 with TRBJ2-5; possible D gene TRBD2, 5 bases. Germline values: CDR1 SGHRS, CDR2 YFSETQ. The CDR3 loop spans 14 amino acids. Between the trimmed V and J ends, which lost 4 bases and 4 bases, there was a span of 14 bases. Here the CDR3 reads CASSRSGSGETQYF. DNA for the CDR3: TGCGCCAGCAGCCGCTCGGGGAGCGGAGAGACCCAGTACTTC. Filled out from reference TRBV5-1 and TRBJ2-5, the complete variable domain reads KAGVTQTPRYLIKTRGQQVTLSCSPISGHRSVSWYQQTPGQGLQFLFEYFSETQRNKGNFPGRFSGRQFSNSRSEMNVSTLELGDSALYLCASSRSGSGETQYFGPGTRLLVL.

This clonotype has ten or more counts. V usage is TRBV6-1 and J usage is TRBJ1-2; 8 bases align to TRBD1. Germline trimming cut 6 bases from V and 3 bases from J; bases unmatched to any gene: 6. The CDR3 is made up of 14 amino acids. Germline CDR1 is MNHNS and CDR2 is SASEGT. The CDR3: CASRVTGEDYGYTF. The CDR3 DNA is TGTGCCAGCAGGGTGACAGGGGAGGACTATGGCTACACCTTC.

In regard to this clonotype: The junction departs from germline at one end; a sequencing error may be responsible. The J gene is TRBJ1-5, the V gene TRBV27; D is perhaps TRBD1 (5 bases). The CDR3 has 16 residues. Germline values: CDR1 MNHEY, CDR2 SMNVEV (reference sequence). CDR3 bases: TGTGCCAGCAGGTCCGGACGGGGGTATAGCAATCAGCCCCAGAATTTT. It specifies CASRSGRGYSNQPQNF.

This clonotype was seen ten or more times. The rearrangement uses TRBV20-1 and TRBJ2-5; the D is unclear. Germline V CDR1 and CDR2: DFQATT, SNEGSKA (reference sequence). V lost 4 bases, J lost 1 base, and 4 bases lay in between. The CDR3 runs 11 residues. CDR3 loop: CSANLQETQYF. CDR3 sequence (DNA): TGCAGTGCTAATCTCCAAGAGACCCAGTACTTC.

This clonotype showed up just a few times. The gene calls are TRBV28 and TRBJ2-5; no clear D. The length of the CDR3 is 12 residues. V was pared by 6 bases and J by 2 bases, with 7 bases between. Looked up from germline, CDR1 is MDHEN and CDR2 is SYDVKM. CDR3 sequence: CASSLRQETQYF. The CDR3 DNA reads as TGTGCCAGCAGCCTTAGACAAGAGACCCAGTACTTC.

This clonotype was seen at least ten times. The rearrangement links TRBV5-1 to TRBJ2-1; TRBD1 agrees at 10 bases. The CDR3 sequence is 15 residues long. Germline V gene data show CDR1 as SGHRS and CDR2 as YFSETQ. The ends lost 8 bases at V and 5 bases at J; junction bases unmatched: 10. This CDR3 is CASKVGTGADNEQFF. In nucleotides, the CDR3 is TGCGCCAGTAAAGTAGGGACAGGGGCGGACAATGAGCAGTTCTTC. The entire variable domain, with the rest obtained from reference TRBV5-1 and TRBJ2-1, is as follows: KAGVTQTPRYLIKTRGQQVTLSCSPISGHRSVSWYQQTPGQGLQFLFEYFSETQRNKGNFPGRFSGRQFSNSRSEMNVSTLELGDSALYLCASKVGTGADNEQFFGPGTRLTVL.

This clonotype was observed a handful of times. The V call is TRBV5-1, the J call TRBJ2-7, with a possible D match to TRBD2 (6 bases). The V end lost 6 bases, the J end lost 2 bases, and 21 bases lay between the germline ends. The CDR3 covers 16 residues. Germline CDR1 reads SGHRS; CDR2 reads YFSETQ. The CDR3, as DNA: TGCGCCAGCAAAGATTTCCCCAAGCGGAGGGCCTACGAGCAGTACTTC. Its translation: CASKDFPKRRAYEQYF.

This clonotype was recorded at least ten times. The rearrangement joins TRBV20-1 to TRBJ2-7; D might be TRBD1 or TRBD2, each matching 5 bases. With 6 bases removed from V and 4 bases from J, the gap between germline ends came to 13 bases. There are 12 residues in the CDR3. CDR1 and CDR2 from the germline V gene are DFQATT and SNEGSKA (reference sequence). The CDR3 is CSAGDGEYEQYF. DNA for the CDR3: TGCAGTGCCGGGGACGGTGAGTACGAGCAGTACTTC.

This clonotype has ten or more counts. This sequence joins TRBV2 and TRBJ1-1; D perhaps matches TRBD1 (5 bases). The CDR3 totals 13 residues. V was pared by 8 bases and J by 1 base, with 11 bases between. Looked up from germline, CDR1 is SNHLY and CDR2 is FYNNEI. The CDR3: CASRDWANTEAFF. In DNA form, the CDR3 reads TGTGCCAGCCGGGACTGGGCGAACACTGAAGCTTTCTTT.

The J gene is TRBJ1-4, the V gene TRBV7-9; no definite D call. The V gene's germline CDR1 is SEHNR and CDR2 FQNEAQ (reference sequence). The CDR3 is made up of 12 amino acids. Trimming removed 5 bases at V and 8 bases at J, with 9 bases between. CDR3 region: CASSISGEKLFF. CDR3 sequence (DNA): TGTGCCAGCAGCATTTCGGGCGAAAAACTGTTTTTT.

The chain's CDR3 is CSARIWPSYGYTF. The CDR3 nucleotides read TGCAGTGCTAGAATCTGGCCAAGCTATGGCTACACCTTC. The genes are TRBV20-1 and TRBJ1-2, with D hard to call. V was shortened by 2 bases and J by 4 bases, with 11 bases between the two germline ends. In germline, CDR1 is DFQATT, CDR2 SNEGSKA (reference sequence). The CDR3 sequence is 13 residues long.

This clonotype appeared many times. This chain connects TRBV10-3 to TRBJ2-7, with 7 nucleotides matching TRBD1. Germline V gene lookup returns CDR1 ENHRY and CDR2 SYGVKD. The CDR3 runs 13 residues. V trimming: 6 bases; J trimming: 2 bases; junction bases outside the gene matches: 4. The chain's CDR3 is CAIRTGQPYEQYF. The CDR3 bases are TGTGCCATCAGAACGGGACAGCCCTACGAGCAGTACTTC.

This chain connects TRBV5-1 to TRBJ2-5; D not resolved. The germline V gene encodes CDR1 SGHRS and CDR2 YFSETQ. Trimming stripped 0 bases from V and 4 bases from J, with 10 bases between. This CDR3 is built from 14 residues. The DNA for the CDR3 is TGCGCCAGCAGCTTGGCGGTAATGCGAGAGACCCAGTACTTC. It encodes CASSLAVMRETQYF.

In the case of this clonotype: Since a much larger clone is just one base distant, this may be a read error. This chain uses TRBV27 with TRBJ1-1, with unresolved D. From germline, CDR1 is MNHEY and CDR2 SMNVEV (reference sequence). V lost 2 bases and J 1 base, leaving 5 bases between the germline ends. CDR3 length: 13 amino acids. The chain's CDR3 is CASSLGWNTEAFF. Written as DNA, the CDR3 is TGTGCCAGCAGTTTAGGGTGGAACACTGAAGCTTTCTTT.

This clonotype was found many times. Its ends do not fully match the called genes, so a read error is possible. The chain is built from TRBV20-1 and TRBJ1-5; D is unclear. The CDR3 length is 12 residues. Germline V lookup: CDR1 DFQATT, CDR2 SNEGSKA (reference sequence). The CDR3 loop reads CSASSTNQPQNF. The DNA of the CDR3 is TGCAGTGCTAGCAGTACGAATCAGCCCCAGAATTTT.

This clonotype was detected ten times or more. The chain couples TRBV5-5 to TRBJ2-7; D might be TRBD2 (6 bases). Germline values: CDR1 SGHKS, CDR2 YYEKEE (reference sequence). Trimming took 3 bases from V and 2 from J, leaving 12 bases between them. The CDR3 runs to 14 residues. CDR3 nucleotides: TGTGCCAGCAGCTGGACCGGGACTCCCTACGAGCAGTACTTC. Its protein product is CASSWTGTPYEQYF.

Many counts were recorded for this clonotype. The J gene is TRBJ1-1, the V gene TRBV5-6; D unresolved. From germline, CDR1 is SGHDT and CDR2 YYEEEE. Trimming pared 3 bases from V and 0 bases from J, leaving 6 bases between. This CDR3 has 13 residues. The CDR3 DNA is TGTGCCAGCAGCTGGCGGATGAACACTGAAGCTTTCTTT. Translation: CASSWRMNTEAFF. Supplemented by reference TRBV5-6 and TRBJ1-1, the full variable domain reads DAGVTQSPTHLIKTRGQQVTLRCSPKSGHDTVSWYQQALGQGPQFIFQYYEEEERQRGNFPDRFSGHQFPNYSSELNVNALLLGDSALYLCASSWRMNTEAFFGQGTRLTVV.

This clonotype occurred many times. This rearrangement joins TRBV7-2 to TRBJ2-7, with TRBD2 as a possible D gene (7 bases). V dropped 6 bases and J dropped 2 bases, with 17 bases sitting between them. The CDR3 loop spans 15 amino acids. Germline V gives CDR1 SGHTA, CDR2 FQGNSA. Here the CDR3 reads CASSPPAGAAYEQYF. CDR3 DNA sequence: TGTGCCAGCAGTCCTCCTGCGGGGGCTGCCTACGAGCAGTACTTC.

This clonotype has a count of ten or more. The chain couples TRBV7-2 to TRBJ1-2, with D tentatively TRBD1 (5 bases). The CDR3 is 14 amino acids. Germline V CDR1 and CDR2: SGHTA, FQGNSA. V gave up 3 bases and J gave up 8 bases, with 16 bases separating them. The CDR3 region is CASSLSGATAGYTF. In nucleotides, the CDR3 is TGTGCCAGCAGCTTGTCCGGTGCGACAGCCGGCTACACCTTC.